Presented here are 10 T cell receptor beta chains from one specimen sequenced in a study of early T cells in non-severe SARS-CoV-2 infection. Each CDR3 protein is one row after TCRdb ran MiXCR on the 5' RACE reads. The sample holds 62,000 or so distinct CDR3 sequences, about 9.9% seen once. The sequenced material came from whole blood. These TCRs come from an adult who was a healthcare worker with PCR-confirmed SARS-CoV-2 infection or an uninfected control (not recorded which).

This clonotype was seen repeatedly, ten times or more. The chain links TRBV2 to TRBJ1-4, with D possibly matching TRBD1 (6 bases). Germline-derived CDR1 and CDR2 are SNHLY and FYNNEI. Trimming pared 6 bases from V and 3 bases from J, leaving 11 bases between. This CDR3 is 14 amino acids long. CDR3 protein: CASSQQGPNEKLFF. CDR3 nucleotides: TGTGCCAGCAGCCAACAGGGACCTAATGAAAAACTGTTTTTT. Drawing the rest from reference TRBV2 and TRBJ1-4, the complete variable domain is EPEVTQTPSHQVTQMGQEVILRCVPISNHLYFYWYRQILGQKVEFLVSFYNNEISEKSEIFDDQFSVERPDGSNFTLKIRSTKLEDSAMYFCASSQQGPNEKLFFGSGTQLSVL.

There are a few counts of this clonotype. The V call is TRBV20-1, the J call TRBJ1-2, with 7 nucleotides matching TRBD1. The CDR3 length is 15 residues. The germline V gene has CDR1 DFQATT and CDR2 SNEGSKA (reference sequence). The V and J ends lost 3 bases and 4 bases, in that order; junction bases with no gene match: 11. CDR3 bases: TGCAGTGCTAGTGACTCGGGGCCAGGGGGCTATGGCTACACCTTC. It translates to CSASDSGPGGYGYTF.

This clonotype has just a few counts. J is TRBJ2-1 and V is TRBV5-1; the match to TRBD2 covers 11 bases. The V gene's germline CDR1 is SGHRS and CDR2 YFSETQ. The CDR3 sequence is 16 residues long. The V segment lost 4 bases and the J segment 2 bases; nucleotides outside the gene matches: 5. The CDR3 reads CASSVLLAGAYNEQFF. In DNA form, the CDR3 reads TGCGCCAGCAGCGTCCTACTAGCGGGGGCCTACAATGAGCAGTTCTTC.

This clonotype was seen more than once but under ten times. The chain links TRBV7-6 to TRBJ2-7; D not certain. The germline V gene encodes CDR1 SGHVS and CDR2 FNYEAQ. This CDR3 is built from 8 residues. V was pared by 8 bases and J by 4 bases, with 0 bases between. The CDR3 sequence is CASYEQYV. The CDR3 DNA reads TGTGCCAGCTACGAGCAGTACGTC.

This chain connects TRBV12-3 or TRBV12-4 to TRBJ2-1; D is undetermined. V was pared by 0 bases and J by 7 bases, with 7 bases between. This CDR3 is 13 amino acids long. The CDR3 here is CASSLARLNEQFF. The CDR3 region has the DNA TGTGCCAGCAGTTTAGCGCGATTGAATGAGCAGTTCTTC.

This clonotype was seen repeatedly, ten times or more. The V call is TRBV29-1, the J call TRBJ2-3; tentative D call: TRBD2 (5 bases). CDR3 size: 13 residues. Looked up from germline, CDR1 is SQVTM and CDR2 is ANQGSEA. Trimming removed 7 bases from V and 6 bases from J, with 17 bases in between. The CDR3 loop is CSGRLPAGDTQYF. The CDR3 DNA is TGCAGCGGGAGGCTCCCGGCTGGGGATACGCAGTATTTT.

This clonotype has a count of ten or more. The chain joins TRBV7-8 to TRBJ2-4; tentative D call: TRBD2 (7 bases). CDR1 SGHVS and CDR2 FQNEAQ come from the germline V gene. The CDR3 loop spans 21 amino acids. Between the trimmed V and J ends, which lost 1 base and 0 bases, there was a span of 25 bases. The DNA for the CDR3 is TGTGCCAGCAGCTTAGAAGCGGGGACCGGGACACAAGGTCTAGCCAAAAACATTCAGTACTTC. Protein product: CASSLEAGTGTQGLAKNIQYF.

This clonotype has a handful of counts. The J gene is TRBJ2-1, the V gene TRBV20-1, with D perhaps matching TRBD1 (6 bases). Germline CDR1 and CDR2: DFQATT and SNEGSKA (reference sequence). The CDR3 has 13 residues. The CDR3 DNA is TGCAGCGCAGATGGGACCCCAGGGGATGAGCAGTTCTTC. Translated, it gives CSADGTPGDEQFF.

This clonotype was seen many times. The chain employs TRBV5-1 and TRBJ2-3, with 10 bases fitting TRBD2. The CDR3 is 17 residues long. J lost 0 bases, V lost 4 bases, and 8 bases had no gene match. In germline, CDR1 is SGHRS, CDR2 YFSETQ. DNA for the CDR3: TGCGCCAGCAGCCCCGGTGGTAGCGGGGGGAGCACAGATACGCAGTATTTT. It encodes CASSPGGSGGSTDTQYF.

The rearrangement links TRBV14 to TRBJ1-4, with D possibly matching TRBD1 (5 bases). Trimming cost V 3 bases and J 8 bases, with 16 bases left between them. This CDR3 spans 15 amino acids. Germline CDR1 and CDR2: SGHDN and FVKESK. The CDR3 coding sequence is TGTGCCAGCAGCCAGTTTCAGGGTCTTGAAGAAAAACTGTTTTTT. Translated, it gives CASSQFQGLEEKLFF.